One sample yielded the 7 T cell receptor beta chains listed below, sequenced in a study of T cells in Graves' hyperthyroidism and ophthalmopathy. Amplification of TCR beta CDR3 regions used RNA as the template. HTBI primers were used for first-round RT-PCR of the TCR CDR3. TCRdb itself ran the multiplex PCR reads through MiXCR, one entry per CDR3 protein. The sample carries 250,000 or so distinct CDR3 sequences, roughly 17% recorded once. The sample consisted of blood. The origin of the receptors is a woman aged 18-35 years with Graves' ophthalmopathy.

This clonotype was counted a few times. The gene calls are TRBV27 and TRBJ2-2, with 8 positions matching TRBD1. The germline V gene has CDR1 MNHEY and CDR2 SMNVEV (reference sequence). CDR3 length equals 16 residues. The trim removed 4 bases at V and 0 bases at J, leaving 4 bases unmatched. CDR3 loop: CASSSAGGANTGELFF. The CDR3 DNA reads TGTGCCAGCAGTTCCGCAGGGGGCGCGAACACCGGGGAGCTGTTTTTT.

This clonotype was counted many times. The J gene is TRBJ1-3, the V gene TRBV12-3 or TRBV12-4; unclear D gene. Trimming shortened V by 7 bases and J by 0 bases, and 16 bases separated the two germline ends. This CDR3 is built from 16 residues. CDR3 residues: CASTFWAPLSGNTIYF. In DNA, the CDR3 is TGTGCCAGCACCTTTTGGGCACCGCTCTCTGGAAACACCATATATTTT.

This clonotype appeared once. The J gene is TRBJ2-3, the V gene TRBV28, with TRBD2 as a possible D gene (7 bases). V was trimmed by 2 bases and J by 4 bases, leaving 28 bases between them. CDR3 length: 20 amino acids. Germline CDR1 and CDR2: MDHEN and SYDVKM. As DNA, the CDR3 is TGTGCCAGCAGTTTAGCAGGGGCCCCTATGGCGGGAGTTAGGGCAGATACGCAGTATTTT. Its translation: CASSLAGAPMAGVRADTQYF.

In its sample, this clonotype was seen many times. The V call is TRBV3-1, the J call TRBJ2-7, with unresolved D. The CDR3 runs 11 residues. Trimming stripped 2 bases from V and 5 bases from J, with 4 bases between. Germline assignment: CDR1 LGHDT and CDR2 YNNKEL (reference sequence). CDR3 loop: CASSQTHEQYF. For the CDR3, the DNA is TGTGCCAGCAGCCAAACCCACGAGCAGTACTTC.

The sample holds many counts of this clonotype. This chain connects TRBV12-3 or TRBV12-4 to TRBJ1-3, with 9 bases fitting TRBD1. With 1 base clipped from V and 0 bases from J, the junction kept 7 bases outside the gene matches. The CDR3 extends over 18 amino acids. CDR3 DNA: TGTGCCAGCAGTTTAGGGACAGGGACAGGGTACTCTGGAAACACCATATATTTT. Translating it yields CASSLGTGTGYSGNTIYF.

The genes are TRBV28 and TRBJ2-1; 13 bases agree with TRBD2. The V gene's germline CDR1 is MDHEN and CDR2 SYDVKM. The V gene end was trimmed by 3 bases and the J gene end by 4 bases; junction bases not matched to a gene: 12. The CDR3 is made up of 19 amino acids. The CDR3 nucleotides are TGTGCCAGCAGTTTTTCACCGGGACTAGCGGGGACGATATACAATGAGCAGTTCTTC. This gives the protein CASSFSPGLAGTIYNEQFF.

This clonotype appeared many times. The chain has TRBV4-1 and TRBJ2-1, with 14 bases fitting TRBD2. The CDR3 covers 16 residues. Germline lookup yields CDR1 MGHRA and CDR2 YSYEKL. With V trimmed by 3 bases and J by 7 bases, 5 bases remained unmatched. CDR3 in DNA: TGCGCCAGCAGCCAGGCGGGACTAGCGGGGGATAATGAGCAGTTCTTC. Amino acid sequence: CASSQAGLAGDNEQFF.